These 26 T cell receptor beta chains share one sample of origin, sequenced in a study of control samples from healthy donors and cancer patients. The assay was immunoSEQ multiplex PCR, and TCRdb's table has in-frame clones only and misses some. The profile shows about 39,000 clones, 83% of them singletons. The sample comprised PBMCs. These receptors were collected from an older woman with lung cancer.

V gene TRBV5-4 combines with J gene TRBJ2-3; D ambiguous. V dropped 2 bases and J dropped 3 bases, with 1 base sitting between them. The CDR3 spans 11 residues. Germline-derived CDR1 and CDR2 are SGHNT and YYREEE (reference sequence). CDR3 sequence reads: CASSLTDTQYF. CDR3 bases: TGTGCCAGCAGCTTAACAGATACGCAGTATTTT.

The chain uses TRBV6-5 and TRBJ2-7; D is unresolved. This CDR3 is built from 11 residues. V lost 4 bases and J lost 2, with 3 bases in between. CDR1 is MNHEY, CDR2 SVGAGI, per germline. In nucleotides, the CDR3 is TGTGCCAGCAGTTCCCCCTACGAGCAGTACTTC. This codes for CASSSPYEQYF.

The CDR3 sequence is CASSSSGTGHEQYF. The CDR3 nucleotides are TGTGCCAGCAGCTCATCCGGGACAGGCCACGAGCAGTACTTC. J is TRBJ2-7 and V is TRBV7-9, with 8 positions matching TRBD1. The CDR3 extends over 14 amino acids. Germline lookup yields CDR1 SEHNR and CDR2 FQNEAQ (reference sequence). The V gene end was trimmed by 4 bases and the J gene end by 5 bases; junction bases not matched to a gene: 7.

The gene calls are TRBV7-9 and TRBJ2-2; unclear D gene. From germline, CDR1 is SEHNR and CDR2 FQNEAQ (reference sequence). This CDR3 spans 14 amino acids. Trimming shortened V by 7 bases and J by 2 bases, and 11 bases separated the two germline ends. DNA of the CDR3: TGTGCCAGCATCCGCGACCTAAACACCGGGGAGCTGTTTTTT. Translation gives CASIRDLNTGELFF.

The chain employs TRBV5-1 and TRBJ1-3, with a weak D call TRBD1 (5 bases). CDR3 length: 14 residues. Trimming shortened V by 4 bases and J by 4 bases, and 12 bases separated the two germline ends. In germline, CDR1 is SGHRS, CDR2 YFSETQ. Written as DNA, the CDR3 is TGCGCCAGCAGCCCCGGGACTGCCGGAAACACCATATATTTT. This translates into CASSPGTAGNTIYF. Complete variable domain (other parts from reference TRBV5-1 and TRBJ1-3): KAGVTQTPRYLIKTRGQQVTLSCSPISGHRSVSWYQQTPGQGLQFLFEYFSETQRNKGNFPGRFSGRQFSNSRSEMNVSTLELGDSALYLCASSPGTAGNTIYFGEGSWLTVV.

The V gene is TRBV4-3, the J gene TRBJ2-1, with D maybe TRBD2 (6 bases). The CDR3 is 16 amino acids. CDR1 and CDR2 (germline): LGHNA, YSLEER. The V gene lost 0 bases and the J gene lost 4 bases, with 13 bases spanning the gap. The CDR3 is CASSQDKGRGYNEQFF. CDR3 in DNA: TGCGCCAGCAGCCAAGATAAGGGGCGGGGTTACAATGAGCAGTTCTTC.

The chain uses TRBV3-1 (or the pseudogene TRBV3-2) and TRBJ2-4; D remains unclear. The V and J ends lost 3 bases and 3 bases respectively, with 6 bases between them. The CDR3 contains 13 residues. Per germline, CDR1 LGHDT and CDR2 YNNKEL (reference sequence). This CDR3 reads CASSQGGKNIQYF. The CDR3 DNA follows: TGTGCCAGCAGCCAGGGTGGCAAAAACATTCAGTACTTC.

The V call is TRBV15, the J call TRBJ2-3, with unresolved D. Germline CDR1 LNHNV, CDR2 YYDKDF (reference sequence). Trimming pared 2 bases from V and 0 bases from J, leaving 9 bases between. The CDR3 covers 15 residues. The CDR3 DNA sequence: TGTGCCACCAGCAGACATCAGGATAGCACAGATACGCAGTATTTT. This codes for CATSRHQDSTDTQYF.

The chain couples TRBV6-6 to TRBJ2-1; D ambiguous. The length of the CDR3 is 13 residues. V gave up 2 bases and J gave up 6 bases, with 8 bases separating them. The V gene's germline CDR1 is MNHNY and CDR2 SVGAGI (reference sequence). The CDR3 region is CASSYLRLNEQFF. As DNA, the CDR3 is TGTGCCAGCAGTTACCTCCGGCTCAATGAGCAGTTCTTC.

J is TRBJ1-1 and V is TRBV19; D is unclear. V was pared by 5 bases and J by 1 base, with 5 bases between. Germline CDR1 is LNHDA and CDR2 is SQIVND (reference sequence). The CDR3 runs 12 residues. The CDR3 DNA reads as TGTGCCAGTAGTTCAGGGAACACTGAAGCTTTCTTT. This codes for CASSSGNTEAFF.

V usage is TRBV29-1 and J usage is TRBJ1-5; no definite D call. The CDR3 extends over 13 amino acids. Germline CDR1 is SQVTM and CDR2 is ANQGSEA. Trimming took off 4 bases at V and 3 bases at J, with 10 bases between the two ends. DNA for the CDR3: TGCAGCGTTGCTGTGAGCCTCAATCAGCCCCAGCATTTT. Encoded protein: CSVAVSLNQPQHF.

A note on this clone: An end of the junction differs from the germline gene, which may be a read error. V usage is TRBV5-1 and J usage is TRBJ2-7; 10 bases align to TRBD1. CDR1 and CDR2 from the germline V gene are SGHRS and YFSETQ. The CDR3 loop spans 16 amino acids. The CDR3 DNA follows: TGCGCCAGCAGTTTGGGACAGGGGTTCCTCGTGGCGAAGCAGTACTTC. It translates to CASSLGQGFLVAKQYF.

The CDR3 protein is CASSPRQGDIYGYTF. As DNA, the CDR3 is TGTGCCAGCAGCCCTCGACAGGGTGACATTTATGGCTACACCTTC. This chain uses TRBV3-1 (or the pseudogene TRBV3-2) with TRBJ1-2; 7 bases fit TRBD1. The length of the CDR3 is 15 residues. Losses at the gene ends were 4 bases for V and 5 bases for J; bases not matched to a gene: 10. In germline, CDR1 is LGHDT, CDR2 YNNKEL (reference sequence).

The chain couples TRBV5-1 to TRBJ2-7; D is perhaps TRBD2 (6 bases). This CDR3 region has 16 residues. Germline CDR1 is SGHRS and CDR2 is YFSETQ. V lost 3 bases and J 5 bases, leaving 21 bases between the germline ends. The CDR3 region has the DNA TGCGCCAGCAGCTGGGGTCGGGGGACGGTCAACGACGAGCAGTACTTC. Its protein product is CASSWGRGTVNDEQYF.

This chain uses TRBV6-5 with TRBJ2-1; tentative D call: TRBD1 (6 bases). V was trimmed by 7 bases and J by 4 bases, leaving 14 bases between them. There are 14 residues in the CDR3. Germline CDR1 MNHEY, CDR2 SVGAGI. CDR3 protein: CASTLRGFYNEQFF. Here the CDR3 DNA reads TGTGCCAGCACTCTAAGGGGGTTTTACAATGAGCAGTTCTTC.

The chain has TRBV2 and TRBJ1-1; D ambiguous. The CDR3 extends over 10 amino acids. V lost 4 bases, J lost 8 bases, and 5 bases lay in between. Germline assignment: CDR1 SNHLY and CDR2 FYNNEI. CDR3 bases: TGTGCCAGCAGTGCGGAAGAAGCTTTCTTT. Amino acids: CASSAEEAFF.

The CDR3 DNA reads as TGTGCCAGCAGCTTAGGAGGGTATGATATGAAGAACACCATATATTTT. Amino acids: CASSLGGYDMKNTIYF. The chain employs TRBV13 and TRBJ1-3; D remains ambiguous. With 0 bases removed from V and 7 bases from J, the gap between germline ends came to 16 bases. This CDR3 is 16 amino acids long. In germline, CDR1 is PRHDT, CDR2 FYEKMQ (reference sequence).

The V and J genes are TRBV9 and TRBJ2-1; 9 nucleotides line up with TRBD1. The length of the CDR3 is 18 residues. Germline CDR1 and CDR2: SGDLS and YYNGEE. Trimming cost V 4 bases and J 4 bases; bases outside gene matches: 15. As DNA, the CDR3 is TGTGCCAGCAGCCTACTCGGCGTGGGGACAGGGCTATACAATGAGCAGTTCTTC. This gives the protein CASSLLGVGTGLYNEQFF.

The chain is built from TRBV12-3 or TRBV12-4 and TRBJ2-7; TRBD2 aligns across 7 bases. J gave up 2 bases and V 6 bases, and 4 bases lay outside the gene matches. The CDR3 loop spans 13 amino acids. This chain's CDR3 is CASSRDYTYEQYF. The CDR3 DNA sequence: TGTGCCAGCAGCAGGGACTATACCTACGAGCAGTACTTC.

This clone was counted a single time. This chain links TRBV6-5 with TRBJ2-7; the D gene could be TRBD1 or TRBD2 (5 bases each). This CDR3 is built from 14 residues. Germline V gene sequence: CDR1 MNHEY, CDR2 SVGAGI. Deletions cut 2 bases from V and 1 base from J, with 9 bases between. The chain's CDR3 is CASSYGDVSYEQYF. The CDR3 coding sequence is TGTGCCAGCAGTTACGGGGACGTATCCTACGAGCAGTACTTC.

The CDR3 loop is CASSLGQINSPLHF. CDR3 bases: TGTGCCAGCAGCTTGGGACAGATAAATTCACCCCTCCACTTT. V and J are TRBV5-6 and TRBJ1-6, with a weak D call TRBD1 (5 bases). V was clipped by 0 bases and J by 7 bases, with 8 bases between them. CDR3 size: 14 residues. Per the germline V gene, CDR1 is SGHDT and CDR2 is YYEEEE. Complete variable domain (other parts from reference TRBV5-6 and TRBJ1-6): DAGVTQSPTHLIKTRGQQVTLRCSPKSGHDTVSWYQQALGQGPQFIFQYYEEEERQRGNFPDRFSGHQFPNYSSELNVNALLLGDSALYLCASSLGQINSPLHFGNGTRLTVT.

The chain links TRBV6-5 to TRBJ2-7; a weak D match, TRBD1 (5 bases). Germline assignment: CDR1 MNHEY and CDR2 SVGAGI. This CDR3 comprises 15 residues. The V end was cut by 8 bases, the J end by 2 bases, with 19 bases between. This chain's CDR3 is CASGGGQGSPYEQYF. The CDR3 DNA reads as TGTGCCAGCGGCGGTGGGCAGGGCTCTCCCTACGAGCAGTACTTC.

This chain connects TRBV18 to TRBJ2-7; D remains ambiguous. The germline CDR1 and CDR2 sequences are KGHSH and LQKENI. Trimming pared 3 bases from V and 2 bases from J, leaving 11 bases between. The CDR3 runs 14 residues. The CDR3 DNA is TGTGCCAGCTCACCCTCCACAGAGACCTACGAGCAGTACTTC. It codes for CASSPSTETYEQYF.

This chain links TRBV10-3 with TRBJ1-1; D is uncertain. In germline, CDR1 is ENHRY, CDR2 SYGVKD. The CDR3 spans 13 residues. V lost 10 bases, J lost 0 bases, and 12 bases lay in between. The DNA for the CDR3 is TGTGCCACCACCCTGCAGGTGAACACTGAAGCTTTCTTT. It encodes CATTLQVNTEAFF.

This chain uses TRBV9 with TRBJ1-1, with no clear D. This CDR3 spans 16 amino acids. V was shortened by 0 bases and J by 1 base, with 13 bases between the two germline ends. Germline V gene sequence: CDR1 SGDLS, CDR2 YYNGEE. CDR3 DNA sequence: TGTGCCAGCAGCGTAGGTTATCGTCTTGGGAACACTGAAGCTTTCTTT. Its protein product is CASSVGYRLGNTEAFF.

The chain links TRBV20-1 to TRBJ1-1; D is ambiguous. The CDR3 runs 13 residues. The V gene lost 3 bases and the J gene lost 2 bases, with 10 bases spanning the gap. CDR1 DFQATT and CDR2 SNEGSKA come from the germline V gene (reference sequence). Here the CDR3 reads CSASGVYNTEAFF. CDR3 coding DNA: TGCAGTGCTAGTGGGGTCTACAACACTGAAGCTTTCTTT.